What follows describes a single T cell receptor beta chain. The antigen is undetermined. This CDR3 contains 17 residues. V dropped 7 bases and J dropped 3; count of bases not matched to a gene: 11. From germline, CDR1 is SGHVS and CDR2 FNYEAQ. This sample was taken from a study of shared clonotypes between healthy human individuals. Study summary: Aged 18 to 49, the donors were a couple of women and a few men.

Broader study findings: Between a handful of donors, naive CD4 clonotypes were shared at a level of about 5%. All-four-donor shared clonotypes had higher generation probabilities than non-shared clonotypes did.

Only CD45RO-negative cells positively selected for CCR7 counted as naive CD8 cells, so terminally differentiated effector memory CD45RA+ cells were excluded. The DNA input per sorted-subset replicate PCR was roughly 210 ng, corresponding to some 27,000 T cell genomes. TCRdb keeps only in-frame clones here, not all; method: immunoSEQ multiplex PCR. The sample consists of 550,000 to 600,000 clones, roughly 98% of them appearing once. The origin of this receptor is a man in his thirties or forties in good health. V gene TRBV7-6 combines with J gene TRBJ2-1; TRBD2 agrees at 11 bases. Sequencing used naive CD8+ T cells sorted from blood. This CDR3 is CASMRLAGSAYYNEQFF. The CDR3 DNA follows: TGTGCCAGCATGAGACTAGCGGGATCCGCTTACTACAATGAGCAGTTCTTC. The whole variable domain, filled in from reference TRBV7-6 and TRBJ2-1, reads GAGVSQSPRYKVTKRGQDVALRCDPISGHVSLYWYRQALGQGPEFLTYFNYEAQQDKSGLPNDRFSAERPEGSISTLTIQRTEQRDSAMYRCASMRLAGSAYYNEQFFGPGTRLTVL.